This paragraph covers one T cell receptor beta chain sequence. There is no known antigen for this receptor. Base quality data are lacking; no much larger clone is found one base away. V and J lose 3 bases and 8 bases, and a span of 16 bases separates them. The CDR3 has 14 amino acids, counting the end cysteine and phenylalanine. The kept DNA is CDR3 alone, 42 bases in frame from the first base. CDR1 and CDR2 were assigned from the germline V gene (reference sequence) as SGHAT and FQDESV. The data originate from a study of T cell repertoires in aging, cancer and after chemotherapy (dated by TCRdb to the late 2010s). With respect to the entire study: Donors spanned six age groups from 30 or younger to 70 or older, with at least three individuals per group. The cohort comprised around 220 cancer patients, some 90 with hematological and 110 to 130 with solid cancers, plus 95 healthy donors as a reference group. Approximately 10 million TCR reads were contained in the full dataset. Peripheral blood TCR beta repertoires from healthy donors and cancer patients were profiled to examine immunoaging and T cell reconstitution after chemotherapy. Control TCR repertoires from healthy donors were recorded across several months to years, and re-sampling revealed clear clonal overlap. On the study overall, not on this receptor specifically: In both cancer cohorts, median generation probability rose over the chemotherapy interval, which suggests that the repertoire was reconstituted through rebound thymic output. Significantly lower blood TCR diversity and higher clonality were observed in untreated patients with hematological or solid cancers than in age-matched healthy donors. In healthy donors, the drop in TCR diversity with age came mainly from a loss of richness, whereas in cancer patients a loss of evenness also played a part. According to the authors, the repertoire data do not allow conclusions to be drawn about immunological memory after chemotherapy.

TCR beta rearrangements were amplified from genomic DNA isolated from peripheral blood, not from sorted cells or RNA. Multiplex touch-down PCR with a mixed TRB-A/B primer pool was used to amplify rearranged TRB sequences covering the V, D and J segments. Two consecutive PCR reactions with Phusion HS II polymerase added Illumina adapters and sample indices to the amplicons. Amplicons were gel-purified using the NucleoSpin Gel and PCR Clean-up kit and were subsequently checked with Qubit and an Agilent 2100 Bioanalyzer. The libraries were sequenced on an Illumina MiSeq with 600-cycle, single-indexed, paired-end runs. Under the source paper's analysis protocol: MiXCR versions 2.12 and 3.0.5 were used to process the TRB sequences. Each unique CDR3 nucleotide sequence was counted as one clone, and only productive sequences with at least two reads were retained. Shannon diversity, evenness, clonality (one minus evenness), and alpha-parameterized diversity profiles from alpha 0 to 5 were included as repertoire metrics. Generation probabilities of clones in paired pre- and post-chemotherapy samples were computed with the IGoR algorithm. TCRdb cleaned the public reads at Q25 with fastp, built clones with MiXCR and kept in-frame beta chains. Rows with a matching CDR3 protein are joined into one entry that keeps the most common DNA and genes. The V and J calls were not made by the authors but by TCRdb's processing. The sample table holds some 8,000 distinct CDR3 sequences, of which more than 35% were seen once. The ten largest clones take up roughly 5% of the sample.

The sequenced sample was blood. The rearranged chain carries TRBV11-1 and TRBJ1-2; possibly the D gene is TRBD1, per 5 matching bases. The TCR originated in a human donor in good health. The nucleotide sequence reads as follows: TGTGCCAGCAGCTTCCCTGGGGAGGGGAAAGGCTACACCTTC. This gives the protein CASSFPGEGKGYTF. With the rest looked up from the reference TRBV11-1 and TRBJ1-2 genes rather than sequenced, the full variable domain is EAEVAQSPRYKITEKSQAVAFWCDPISGHATLYWYRQILGQGPELLVQFQDESVVDDSQLPKDRFSAERLKGVDSTLKIQPAELGDSAMYLCASSFPGEGKGYTFGSGTRLTVV.